This paragraph reports one T cell receptor (beta chain). V dropped 2 bases and J dropped 5; count of bases not matched to a gene: 9. Looked up from germline, CDR1 is SGHNT and CDR2 is YYREEE (reference sequence). This CDR3 is 15 amino acids long. Generated by immunoSEQ multiplex PCR, the TCRdb table keeps only in-frame clones and is missing some. This table holds about 290,000 clones, under 90% found once. The sample originates from a study of blood T cell repertoires in COVID-19. Categorization into cohorts depended on clinical history that participants reported. Recovered status in Cohort 3 required two negative PCRs, clearance, or symptom resolution.

The source material was PBMCs or T cells enriched from blood (not recorded which). This sequence originates from a woman aged 40 to 50 who had recovered from COVID-19. The chain joins TRBV5-4 to TRBJ1-2; 7 positions match TRBD1. The CDR3 region is CASSFHDREEYGYTF. The CDR3 DNA sequence: TGTGCCAGCAGCTTTCATGACAGGGAGGAGTATGGCTACACCTTC.